This T cell receptor beta chain was observed in a study of cytomegalovirus exposure and HLA in healthy donors. General study points: Later analysis identified a missense DCLRE1C variant that was linked to TCR beta V- and J-gene trimming. Earlier findings revealed that most TCR beta V segments proved productive either about 87% or about 30% of the time. It was only CMV serostatus that was available as immune exposure information. Across all donors, roughly uniform sequencing depth was an assumption of the presence/absence analyses.

CDR1 and CDR2 from the germline V gene are SGHVS and FQNEAQ. The CDR3 contains 17 residues. Trimming removed 4 bases from V and 5 bases from J; junction bases left unmatched: 8. 13 Jbeta primers and 60 Vbeta primers were used for the PCR. Sequencing used immunoSEQ multiplex PCR; TCRdb keeps in-frame clones, though not all of them. The sample spans roughly 73,000 clones; the ten largest clones claim about an eighth. Notes on this clone: No antigen is known for it.

Input material: PBMCs. This sequence originates from a man aged 50-59 years in good health and CMV-seropositive. This sequence joins TRBV7-8 and TRBJ2-1; TRBD2 matches at 13 bases. Here the CDR3 reads CASSSAGTSGIDNEQFF. The CDR3 coding sequence is TGTGCCAGCAGCTCCGCCGGGACTAGCGGGATCGACAATGAGCAGTTCTTC.